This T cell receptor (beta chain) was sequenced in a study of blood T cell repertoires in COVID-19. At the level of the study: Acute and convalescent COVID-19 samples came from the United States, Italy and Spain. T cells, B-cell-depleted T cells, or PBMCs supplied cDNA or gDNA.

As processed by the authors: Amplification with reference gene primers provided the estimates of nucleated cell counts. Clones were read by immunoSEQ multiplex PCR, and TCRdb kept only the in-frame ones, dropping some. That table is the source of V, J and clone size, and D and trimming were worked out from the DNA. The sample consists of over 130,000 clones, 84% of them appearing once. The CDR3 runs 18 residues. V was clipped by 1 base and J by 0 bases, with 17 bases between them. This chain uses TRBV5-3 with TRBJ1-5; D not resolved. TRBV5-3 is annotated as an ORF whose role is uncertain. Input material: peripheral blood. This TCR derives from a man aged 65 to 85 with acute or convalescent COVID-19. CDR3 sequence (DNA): TGTGCCAGAAGCTTGAGAAGAGGCCCTAATTATAGCAATCAGCCCCAGCATTTT. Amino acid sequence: CARSLRRGPNYSNQPQHF.